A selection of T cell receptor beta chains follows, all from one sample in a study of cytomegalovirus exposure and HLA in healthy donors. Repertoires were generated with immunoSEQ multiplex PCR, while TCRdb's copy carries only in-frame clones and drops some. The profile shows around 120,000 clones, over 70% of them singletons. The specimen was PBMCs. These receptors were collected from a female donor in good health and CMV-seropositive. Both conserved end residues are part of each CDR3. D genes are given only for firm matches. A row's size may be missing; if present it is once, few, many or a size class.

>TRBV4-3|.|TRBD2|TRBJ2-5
TGCGCCAGCAGCCTAGGGATGGGGTCAGCGGGGGGCCAAGAGACCCAGTACTTC
CASSLGMGSAGGQETQYF
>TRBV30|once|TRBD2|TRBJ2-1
TGTGCCTGGACCCTTGGCGGACTAGGTATTGATGAGCAGTTCTTC
CAWTLGGLGIDEQFF
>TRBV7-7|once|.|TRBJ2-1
TGTGCTAGCTCCGGCGCATTCGGGAATGAGCAGTTCTTC
CASSGAFGNEQFF
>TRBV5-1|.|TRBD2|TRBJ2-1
TGCGCCAGCAGCTTGAGCGGGGGCAGCTCCTACAATGAGCAGTTCTTC
CASSLSGGSSYNEQFF
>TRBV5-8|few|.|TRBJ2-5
TGTGCCAGCAGCTTATATGAGACCCAGTACTTC
CASSLYETQYF
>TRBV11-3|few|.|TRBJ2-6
TGTGCCAGCAGCCCGGGGTTCCACTCTGGGGCCAACGTCCTGACTTTC
CASSPGFHSGANVLTF
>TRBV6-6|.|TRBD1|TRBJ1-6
TGTGCCACAGGACAGGGCGAGTCACCCCTCCACTTT
CATGQGESPLHF
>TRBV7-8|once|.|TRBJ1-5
TGTGCCAGCAGCCCCAACGGACAGCCTCAGCCCCAGCATTTT
CASSPNGQPQPQHF
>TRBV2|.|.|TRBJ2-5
TGTGCCAGCAGGTTTCTAGCCCAAGAGACCCAGTACTTC
CASRFLAQETQYF
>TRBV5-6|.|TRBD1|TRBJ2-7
TGTGCCAGCAGCTTGGGACAGGGTGGCTACGAGCAGTACTTC
CASSLGQGGYEQYF
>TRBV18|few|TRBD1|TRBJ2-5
TGTGCCAGCTCACCCCGGACAGGGGGAGAGACCCAGTACTTC
CASSPRTGGETQYF
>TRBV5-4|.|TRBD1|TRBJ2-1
TGTGCCAGCAGCCCGGGACAGGGCTATGAGCAGTTCTTC
CASSPGQGYEQFF
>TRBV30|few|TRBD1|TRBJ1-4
TGTGCCTGGAGTTACGGGACAGGCAATGAAAAACTGTTTTTT
CAWSYGTGNEKLFF
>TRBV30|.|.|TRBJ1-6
TGTGCCTGCTCTGGAGAGTATAATTCACCCCTCCACTTT
CACSGEYNSPLHF